In this sample, the clone carrying this T cell receptor beta chain turned up many times. Three rounds of nested PCR, following a modified ARM-PCR protocol, produced the TCRbeta library. TCRdb called the multiplex PCR reads again in MiXCR, with one record for every CDR3 protein. The sample yields around 120,000 distinct CDR3 sequences, 66% seen once. CDR1 SGHDT and CDR2 YYEEEE come from the germline V gene. The V end lost 5 bases, the J end lost 7 bases, and 16 bases lay between the germline ends. The CDR3 length is 14 residues. The entry originates in a study of tumor and adjacent non-tumor tissue in lung cancer. The template was RNA from unsorted bulk tissue.

Sequencing was carried out using lung tumor tissue. The origin of this receptor is a man aged 25 to 40 with non-small cell lung cancer. The chain has TRBV5-6 and TRBJ2-1; D gene unclear. The CDR3 loop reads CASSLVFKRNEQFF. In nucleotides, the CDR3 is TGTGCCAGCAGTTTAGTCTTCAAGAGAAATGAGCAGTTCTTC.